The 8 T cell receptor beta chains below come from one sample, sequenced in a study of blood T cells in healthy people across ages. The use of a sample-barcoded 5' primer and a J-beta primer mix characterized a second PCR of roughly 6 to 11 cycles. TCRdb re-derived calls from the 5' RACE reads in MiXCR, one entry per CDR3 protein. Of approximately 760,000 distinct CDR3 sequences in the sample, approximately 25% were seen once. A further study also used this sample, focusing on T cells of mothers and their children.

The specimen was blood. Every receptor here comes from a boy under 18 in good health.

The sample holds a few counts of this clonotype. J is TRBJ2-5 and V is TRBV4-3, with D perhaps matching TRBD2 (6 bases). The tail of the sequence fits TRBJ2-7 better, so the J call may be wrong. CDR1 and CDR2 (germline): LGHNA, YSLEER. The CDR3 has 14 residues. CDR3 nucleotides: TGCGCCAGCAGCCGGGGACTCGAGTACTACGAGCAGTACTTC. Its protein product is CASSRGLEYYEQYF.

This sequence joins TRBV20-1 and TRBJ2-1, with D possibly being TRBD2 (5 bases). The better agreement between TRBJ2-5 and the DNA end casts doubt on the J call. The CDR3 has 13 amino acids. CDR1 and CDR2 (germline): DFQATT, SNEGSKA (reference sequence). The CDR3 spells CSARGRGGETQYF. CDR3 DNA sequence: TGCAGTGCTAGAGGCCGGGGTGGGGAGACCCAGTACTTC.

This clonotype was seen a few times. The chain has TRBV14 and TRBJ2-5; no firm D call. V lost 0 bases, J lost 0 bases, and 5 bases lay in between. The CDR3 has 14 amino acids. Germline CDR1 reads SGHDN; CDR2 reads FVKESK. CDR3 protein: CASSQDRNQETQYF. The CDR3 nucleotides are TGTGCCAGCAGCCAAGACAGAAACCAAGAGACCCAGTACTTC.

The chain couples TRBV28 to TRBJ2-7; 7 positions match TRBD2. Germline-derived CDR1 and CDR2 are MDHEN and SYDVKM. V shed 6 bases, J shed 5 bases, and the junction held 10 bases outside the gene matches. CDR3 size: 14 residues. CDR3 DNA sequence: TGTGCCAGCAGACTTCGGCGGGAGAGGGACGAGCAGTACTTC. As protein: CASRLRRERDEQYF.

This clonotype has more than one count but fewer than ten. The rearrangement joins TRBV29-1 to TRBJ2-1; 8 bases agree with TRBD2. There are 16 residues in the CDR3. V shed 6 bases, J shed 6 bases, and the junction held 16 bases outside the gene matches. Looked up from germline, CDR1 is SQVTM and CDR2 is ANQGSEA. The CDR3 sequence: CSVKPQLAVVPNEQFF. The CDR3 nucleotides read TGCAGCGTCAAACCCCAACTAGCGGTAGTTCCCAATGAGCAGTTCTTC.

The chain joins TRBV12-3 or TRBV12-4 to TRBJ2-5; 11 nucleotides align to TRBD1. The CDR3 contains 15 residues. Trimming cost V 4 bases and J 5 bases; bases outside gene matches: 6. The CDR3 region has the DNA TGTGCCAGCAGTTGGGACAGGGGGGCCGGGGAGACCCAGTACTTC. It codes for CASSWDRGAGETQYF.

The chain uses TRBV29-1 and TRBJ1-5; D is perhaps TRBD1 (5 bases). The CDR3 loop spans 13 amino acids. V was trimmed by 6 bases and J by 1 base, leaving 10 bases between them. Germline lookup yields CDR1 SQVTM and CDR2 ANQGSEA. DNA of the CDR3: TGCAGCGTGGCGGAGGGGAGCAATCAGCCCCAGCATTTT. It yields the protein CSVAEGSNQPQHF.

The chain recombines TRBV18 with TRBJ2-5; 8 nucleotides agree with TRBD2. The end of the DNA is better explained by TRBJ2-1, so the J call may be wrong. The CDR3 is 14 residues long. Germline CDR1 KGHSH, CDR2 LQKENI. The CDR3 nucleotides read TGTGCCAGCTCAGAGGGACTAGACGACAATGAGCAGTTCTTC. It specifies CASSEGLDDNEQFF.